The present T cell receptor beta chain was sequenced within a study of technical replicates of blood from a few donors. The table came from immunoSEQ multiplex PCR; TCRdb's copy has only in-frame clones and leaves some out. The data show 81,000 or so clones, with around 96% seen just once and 0.2% held by the top ten. The germline CDR1 and CDR2 sequences are MGHDK and SYGVNS. This CDR3 region has 13 residues. V trimming: 2 bases; J trimming: 5 bases; junction bases outside the gene matches: 2. The receptor was derived from a human donor in good health. The chain couples TRBV25-1 to TRBJ1-2, with TRBD1 matching over 7 bases. The sequencing sample was made of T cells isolated from PBMCs. The CDR3 coding sequence is TGTGCCAGCAGTGAAGGGACAGCGTATGGCTACACCTTC. This sequence encodes CASSEGTAYGYTF.